The rows below give T cell receptor beta chains drawn from one sample of a study of cytomegalovirus exposure and HLA in healthy donors. Clones were read by immunoSEQ multiplex PCR, and TCRdb kept only the in-frame ones, dropping some. Altogether 100,000 or so clones are present, 65% to 90% being singletons, with the ten largest covering 6.9%. Sequencing used PBMCs. The source of these receptors is a man aged 30 to 39 in good health and CMV-seropositive. Each CDR3 is given with its conserved first and last residue. A D gene is named only where the DNA matches it firmly. A clone size is listed for some rows: how often the clone was seen (once, few, many), or a class if it is expanded.

clone_size j_call v_call d_call cdr3_nt cdr3_aa
. TRBJ1-3 TRBV4-1 . TGCGCCAGCAGCCAAGTACGGGTTTCTCCTGGAAACACCATATATTTT CASSQVRVSPGNTIYF
. TRBJ1-1 TRBV11-2 . TGTGCCAGCAGGCCCAGGGGTCCCGAAGGGGACACTGAAGCTTTCTTT CASRPRGPEGDTEAFF
. TRBJ1-2 TRBV5-1 . TGCGCCAGCAGCCCGAACGTGGGAGCTAACTATGGCTACACCTTC CASSPNVGANYGYTF
. TRBJ2-7 TRBV11-2 . TGTGCCAGCAGCCAGACGACAGGCAGCTCCTACGAGCAGTACTTC CASSQTTGSSYEQYF
. TRBJ1-2 TRBV27 . TGTGCCAGCAGTCTCACGGGAGACAGAGGCTATGGCTACACCTTC CASSLTGDRGYGYTF
. TRBJ1-2 TRBV6-1 TRBD1 TGTGCCAGCACCGACAGGGGTAATAACTATGGCTACACCTTC CASTDRGNNYGYTF
once TRBJ2-5 TRBV18 . TGTGCCAGCTCACCACTTCGGGAATCCCCTGGAGAAGAGACCCAGTACTTC CASSPLRESPGEETQYF
once TRBJ1-1 TRBV6-5 TRBD1 TGTGCCAGCAGAGGCCGGGACAGTAACACTGAAGCTTTCTTT CASRGRDSNTEAFF
. TRBJ2-5 TRBV4-1 . TGCGCCAGCAGCCAACTAGCGCTCCAAGAGACCCAGTACTTC CASSQLALQETQYF
. TRBJ1-2 TRBV14 . TGTGCCAGCAGCCCTAGACAGGATGGCTACACCTTC CASSPRQDGYTF
once TRBJ2-3 TRBV7-2 TRBD2 TGTGCCAGCAGCTTAGCGCTCGCGGGGGGAACGAGCACAGATACGCAGTATTTT CASSLALAGGTSTDTQYF
. TRBJ2-3 TRBV2 TRBD2 TGTGCCAGCACTTTCACTCGAAAGGACCAGCGGGGGTTTTTT CASTFTRKDQRGFF
. TRBJ2-3 TRBV6-5 . TGTGCCAGCAGTTACGCAGGGATAAGCACAGATACGCAGTATTTT CASSYAGISTDTQYF
. TRBJ1-1 TRBV21-1 . TGTGCCAGCAGCCCCCAGACTCAGGGGTGTCATACTGAAGCTTTCTTT CASSPQTQGCHTEAFF
once TRBJ2-3 TRBV6-5 . TGTGCCAGCAGTTCTCGGGGAGGTGGAGCAGATACGCAGTATTTT CASSSRGGGADTQYF
. TRBJ1-1 TRBV6-4 . TGTGCCAGCAGTGCCAGGGCAGAGGCGCGAGGGGGGGCAGCTTTCTTT CASSARAEARGGAAFF
. TRBJ2-7 TRBV29-1 TRBD1 TGCAGCGTTCCTAGGACAGGGGGAGCCTACGAGCAGTACTTC CSVPRTGGAYEQYF
. TRBJ2-3 TRBV14 . TGTGCCAGCAGCGATTGGACAGCAGATACGCAGTATTTT CASSDWTADTQYF
. TRBJ2-3 TRBV2 TRBD2 TGTGCCAACGGCGGGGGGACACTACGGGCGTATTTT CANGGGTLRAYF
. TRBJ2-5 TRBV30 TRBD2 TGTGCCTGGGCCCGACTAGCGCTGCAAGAGACCCAGTACTTC CAWARLALQETQYF
. TRBJ2-3 TRBV4-3 TRBD2 TGCGCCAGCAGCCAATATCAGTACGGGACTAGCGGGCCAGATACGCAGTATTTT CASSQYQYGTSGPDTQYF
. TRBJ2-3 TRBV13 TRBD2 TGTGCCAGCAGCCGGCGGGGGGCCGAGGCAGATACGCAGTATTTT CASSRRGAEADTQYF
. TRBJ1-2 TRBV5-6 TRBD1 TGTGCCAGCAGGTCCCTCCCCCAGGGGGCGGACTATGGCTACACCTTC CASRSLPQGADYGYTF
. TRBJ1-5 TRBV5-1 . TGCGCCAGCAGCTTGGGCGGGTCGTTTAGCAATCAGCCCCAGCATTTT CASSLGGSFSNQPQHF